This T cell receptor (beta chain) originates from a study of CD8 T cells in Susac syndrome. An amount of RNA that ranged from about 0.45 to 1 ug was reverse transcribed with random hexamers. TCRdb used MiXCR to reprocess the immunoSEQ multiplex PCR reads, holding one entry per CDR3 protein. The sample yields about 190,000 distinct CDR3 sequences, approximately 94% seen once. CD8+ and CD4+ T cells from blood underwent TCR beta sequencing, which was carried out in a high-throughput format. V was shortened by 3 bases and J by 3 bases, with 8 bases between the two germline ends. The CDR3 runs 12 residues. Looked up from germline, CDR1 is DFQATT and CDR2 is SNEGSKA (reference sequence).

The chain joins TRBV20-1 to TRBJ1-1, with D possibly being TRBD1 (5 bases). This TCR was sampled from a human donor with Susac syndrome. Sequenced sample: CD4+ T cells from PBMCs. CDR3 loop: CSASRGDTEAFF. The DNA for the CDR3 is TGCAGTGCTAGTAGGGGAGACACTGAAGCTTTCTTT.